The rows below give T cell receptor beta chains drawn from one sample of a study of regulatory and conventional T cells in RAG deficiency. The table came from immunoSEQ multiplex PCR; TCRdb's copy has only in-frame clones and leaves some out. The top ten hold 0.51% of the sample, which has roughly 45,000 clones, 90% seen once. The sample was also linked to a second study, of regulatory T cells.

The sequencing input was CD4+ effector T cells sorted from blood. The source of these receptors is a human donor in good health. Both conserved end residues are part of each CDR3. The order of the fields is clone size, V gene, D gene, J gene, CDR3 protein, CDR3 DNA. D genes are given only for firm matches. Size tells how often a clone was seen (once, few, many) or the class of an expanded clone, and some rows leave it out.

NA	TRBV6-1	TRBD2	TRBJ2-1	CASSAGTSGNNEQFF	TGTGCCAGCAGTGCAGGGACTAGCGGAAACAATGAGCAGTTCTTC
NA	TRBV9	TRBD2	TRBJ2-2	CASGLTGTSGRWDTGELFF	TGTGCCAGCGGACTTACCGGGACTAGCGGGAGGTGGGACACCGGGGAGCTGTTTTTT
NA	TRBV6-5	TRBD1	TRBJ2-1	CASRLTGASYNEQFF	TGTGCCAGCAGACTGACAGGGGCCTCCTACAATGAGCAGTTCTTC
NA	TRBV6-6	NA	TRBJ1-2	CASSPGTDRGYTF	TGTGCCAGCAGTCCAGGGACGGATCGGGGCTACACCTTC
NA	TRBV6-6	TRBD1	TRBJ2-3	CASSIPGTGNKDTQYF	TGTGCCAGCAGCATTCCCGGGACAGGGAATAAAGATACGCAGTATTTT
NA	TRBV14	TRBD2	TRBJ2-7	CASSLTGLALSYEQYF	TGTGCCAGCAGCCTCACGGGACTAGCGCTTTCCTACGAGCAGTACTTC
NA	TRBV7-7	TRBD2	TRBJ2-5	CASSPFPGTSGTGTQYF	TGTGCTAGCAGCCCCTTCCCCGGGACTAGCGGGACGGGGACCCAGTACTTC
NA	TRBV27	NA	TRBJ2-5	CASSPDYQETQYF	TGTGCCAGCAGTCCAGACTACCAAGAGACCCAGTACTTC
NA	TRBV6-5	NA	TRBJ1-6	CASTLEWGSRSPLHF	TGTGCCAGCACCTTAGAATGGGGCTCAAGGTCACCCCTCCACTTT
NA	TRBV14	TRBD1	TRBJ1-6	CASSQGDRSSYNSPLHF	TGTGCCAGCAGCCAGGGGGACAGAAGCTCCTATAATTCACCCCTCCACTTT
NA	TRBV18	NA	TRBJ2-1	CASSRLDSYNEQFF	TGTGCCAGCTCGCGACTAGACTCCTACAATGAGCAGTTCTTC
few	TRBV27	NA	TRBJ2-6	CASSERAGANVLTF	TGTGCCAGCAGCGAGAGGGCGGGGGCCAACGTCCTGACTTTC
NA	TRBV7-7	TRBD1	TRBJ2-7	CASSPGQGNYEQYF	TGTGCTAGCAGCCCGGGACAGGGGAACTACGAGCAGTACTTC
NA	TRBV5-1	TRBD1	TRBJ1-3	CASSSGGSGNTIYF	TGCGCCAGCAGCTCAGGGGGCTCTGGAAACACCATATATTTT
NA	TRBV10-3	NA	TRBJ2-7	CAIRPQGPYEQYF	TGTGCCATCAGACCCCAGGGACCCTACGAGCAGTACTTC
NA	TRBV6-5	TRBD1	TRBJ2-7	CASRPGQALTYEQYF	TGTGCCAGCAGGCCCGGACAGGCGTTAACCTACGAGCAGTACTTC
NA	TRBV5-4	NA	TRBJ1-1	CASSYPDRRNTEAFF	TGTGCCAGCAGCTACCCAGACAGGAGAAACACTGAAGCTTTCTTT
NA	TRBV6-6	NA	TRBJ2-7	CASSQTYEQYF	TGTGCCAGCAGCCAAACCTACGAGCAGTACTTC
once	TRBV6-6	NA	TRBJ2-5	CASKQGSETQYF	TGTGCCAGCAAACAGGGTTCCGAGACCCAGTACTTC
NA	TRBV10-2	NA	TRBJ2-7	CASRADRGGSYEQYF	TGCGCCAGCAGGGCCGACAGGGGAGGGTCCTACGAGCAGTACTTC
NA	TRBV9	NA	TRBJ1-2	CASSALRGFGYTF	TGTGCCAGCAGCGCTCTCCGGGGGTTCGGCTACACCTTC
NA	TRBV18	TRBD1	TRBJ1-1	CASSLRQGAMNTEAFF	TGTGCCAGCTCACTTCGACAGGGGGCTATGAACACTGAAGCTTTCTTT
NA	TRBV19	NA	TRBJ2-7	CASQASALPSSEQYF	TGTGCCAGCCAAGCCTCGGCGCTCCCATCCTCCGAGCAGTACTTC
NA	TRBV28	TRBD1	TRBJ1-1	CASSLWPGGMNTEAFF	TGTGCCAGCAGTTTATGGCCAGGGGGGATGAACACTGAAGCTTTCTTT
NA	TRBV7-2	NA	TRBJ2-3	CASSLVAGTGTDTQYF	TGTGCCAGCAGCTTAGTCGCGGGGACTGGCACAGATACGCAGTATTTT
NA	TRBV6-1	TRBD1	TRBJ1-4	CASSAGGTGGEKLFF	TGTGCCAGCAGTGCCGGAGGGACAGGGGGAGAAAAACTGTTTTTT
NA	TRBV2	NA	TRBJ1-2	CASNRLNYGYTF	TGTGCCAGCAACCGTCTCAATTATGGCTACACCTTC
NA	TRBV29-1	NA	TRBJ2-3	CSVEFQGRGTDTQYF	TGCAGCGTTGAATTTCAGGGCCGTGGGACAGATACGCAGTATTTT
NA	TRBV6-5	TRBD1	TRBJ1-2	CASSYVAGGDYGYTF	TGTGCCAGCAGTTACGTTGCAGGGGGCGACTATGGCTACACCTTC
NA	TRBV9	NA	TRBJ2-2	CTSSPTSVTVNTGELFF	TGTACCAGCAGCCCTACCTCCGTGACAGTCAACACCGGGGAGCTGTTTTTT
NA	TRBV7-9	NA	TRBJ2-3	CASSLGGGRTQYF	TGTGCCAGCAGCTTAGGGGGAGGTCGTACGCAGTATTTT
NA	TRBV7-8	NA	TRBJ2-7	CASSSGAGPREQYF	TGTGCCAGCAGCTCGGGAGCAGGTCCTCGGGAGCAGTACTTC
NA	TRBV6-5	TRBD1	TRBJ1-3	CASSTGTAGNTIYF	TGTGCCAGCAGTACAGGGACAGCTGGAAACACCATATATTTT
NA	TRBV28	NA	TRBJ1-5	CASRTRDIYSNQPQHF	TGTGCCAGCAGAACCAGGGACATTTATAGCAATCAGCCCCAGCATTTT
NA	TRBV30	NA	TRBJ2-1	CAWSRQGYNEQFF	TGTGCCTGGAGTCGGCAAGGATACAATGAGCAGTTCTTC
NA	TRBV7-8	NA	TRBJ2-7	CASSLTQTSTYEQYF	TGTGCCAGCAGCTTAACCCAAACCTCCACCTACGAGCAGTACTTC
NA	TRBV2	NA	TRBJ1-1	CASSRRRGSSTEAFF	TGTGCCAGCAGCCGGAGGAGGGGTTCGAGCACTGAAGCTTTCTTT
NA	TRBV10-3	NA	TRBJ1-5	CAISESGGGGQPQHF	TGTGCCATCAGTGAGTCCGGAGGGGGAGGTCAGCCCCAGCATTTT
NA	TRBV7-9	NA	TRBJ1-1	CASSLSISGGTEAFF	TGTGCCAGCAGCTTATCTATTTCGGGCGGGACTGAAGCTTTCTTT
NA	TRBV10-3	NA	TRBJ2-7	CATAGGFYEQYF	TGTGCCACGGCCGGAGGGTTCTACGAGCAGTACTTC